These T cell receptor beta chains were read from a single sample in a study of T cell responses to AZD1222 COVID-19 vaccine. The data were produced by immunoSEQ multiplex PCR, yet TCRdb's version contains in-frame clones alone and is incomplete. The profile shows roughly 140,000 clones, 90% to 95% of them singletons. The sequencing used peripheral blood, collected 28 days after the second AZD1222 dose. Receptors originate from an adult who received the AZD1222 COVID-19 vaccine. Each CDR3 is given with its conserved first and last residue. Fields, in order: V gene, J gene, clone size, D gene, CDR3 protein, CDR3 DNA. D genes are given only for firm matches. Clone size appears in some rows only: once, few, many, or a class for an expanded clone.

v_call: TRBV2; j_call: TRBJ1-2; clone_size: NA; d_call: NA; cdr3_aa: CASSEAPLGGYTF; cdr3_nt: TGTGCCAGCAGTGAAGCCCCATTAGGTGGCTACACCTTC
v_call: TRBV6-1; j_call: TRBJ2-2; clone_size: NA; d_call: TRBD2; cdr3_aa: CASSESLTSGSYGELFF; cdr3_nt: TGTGCCAGCAGTGAAAGTTTGACTAGCGGGAGTTACGGGGAGCTGTTTTTT
v_call: TRBV12-3/TRBV12-4; j_call: TRBJ2-7; clone_size: NA; d_call: NA; cdr3_aa: CASSLRRDEQYF; cdr3_nt: TGTGCCAGCAGTTTACGGCGTGACGAGCAGTACTTC
v_call: TRBV30; j_call: TRBJ2-2; clone_size: once; d_call: NA; cdr3_aa: CAWRARGYSGELFF; cdr3_nt: TGTGCCTGGAGAGCTAGGGGGTATTCCGGGGAGCTGTTTTTT
v_call: TRBV6-2/TRBV6-3; j_call: TRBJ2-7; clone_size: NA; d_call: TRBD2; cdr3_aa: CASSYPAGGLYYEQYF; cdr3_nt: TGTGCCAGCAGTTACCCTGCGGGAGGTCTGTACTACGAGCAGTACTTC
v_call: TRBV6-5; j_call: TRBJ1-2; clone_size: NA; d_call: NA; cdr3_aa: CASRTGSSGGYTF; cdr3_nt: TGTGCCAGCAGAACAGGGAGCTCGGGCGGCTACACCTTC
v_call: TRBV28; j_call: TRBJ2-7; clone_size: NA; d_call: TRBD1; cdr3_aa: CASSILTDRVKQYF; cdr3_nt: TGTGCCAGCAGTATTTTAACAGACAGGGTAAAGCAGTACTTC
v_call: TRBV9; j_call: TRBJ2-6; clone_size: NA; d_call: NA; cdr3_aa: CASSPRGPESSGANVLTF; cdr3_nt: TGTGCCAGCAGCCCTAGAGGGCCGGAGAGCTCTGGGGCCAACGTCCTGACTTTC
v_call: TRBV2; j_call: TRBJ1-4; clone_size: NA; d_call: NA; cdr3_aa: CASSPDIDEKLFF; cdr3_nt: TGTGCCAGCAGTCCTGACATTGATGAAAAACTGTTTTTT
v_call: TRBV2; j_call: TRBJ2-3; clone_size: NA; d_call: TRBD2; cdr3_aa: CASSVNSGGAGTSTDTQYF; cdr3_nt: TGTGCCAGCAGTGTGAATAGCGGGGGGGCCGGAACTAGCACAGATACGCAGTATTTT
v_call: TRBV5-6; j_call: TRBJ2-1; clone_size: NA; d_call: NA; cdr3_aa: CASSWELPNEQFF; cdr3_nt: TGTGCCAGCAGCTGGGAGCTGCCGAATGAGCAGTTCTTC
v_call: TRBV6-4; j_call: TRBJ2-3; clone_size: NA; d_call: NA; cdr3_aa: CASRARSGISTDTQYF; cdr3_nt: TGTGCCAGCAGGGCCCGAAGCGGAATTAGCACAGATACGCAGTATTTT
v_call: TRBV19; j_call: TRBJ1-2; clone_size: NA; d_call: NA; cdr3_aa: CASSSNNYGYTF; cdr3_nt: TGTGCCAGTAGTAGCAATAACTATGGCTACACCTTC
v_call: TRBV2; j_call: TRBJ1-2; clone_size: NA; d_call: NA; cdr3_aa: CARSVTLIGYGYTF; cdr3_nt: TGTGCCAGGAGCGTCACCCTCATAGGCTATGGCTACACCTTC
v_call: TRBV7-2; j_call: TRBJ1-1; clone_size: NA; d_call: NA; cdr3_aa: CASSSSRDMNTEAFF; cdr3_nt: TGTGCCAGCAGCTCATCAAGGGATATGAACACTGAAGCTTTCTTT
v_call: TRBV5-6; j_call: TRBJ2-4; clone_size: NA; d_call: NA; cdr3_aa: CASSFGGSLAKNIQYF; cdr3_nt: TGTGCCAGCAGCTTTGGAGGGAGTCTAGCCAAAAACATTCAGTACTTC
v_call: TRBV11-3; j_call: TRBJ1-6; clone_size: NA; d_call: NA; cdr3_aa: CASSRWSSYNSPLHF; cdr3_nt: TGTGCCAGCAGCCGTTGGAGCTCCTATAATTCACCCCTCCACTTT